These 8 T cell receptor beta chains originate from one sample sequenced in a study of blood T cell repertoires in COVID-19. Profiled with immunoSEQ multiplex PCR; TCRdb holds only in-frame clones, not every one. The sample shows about 400,000 clones, around 89% of them seen only once. The sequenced sample consisted of PBMCs or T cells enriched from blood (not recorded which). The origin of the receptors is a woman aged 25-40 years with acute COVID-19.

The count of this clone is one. This chain joins TRBV19 and TRBJ1-2; TRBD1 aligns across 8 bases. This CDR3 is 15 amino acids long. In germline, CDR1 is LNHDA, CDR2 SQIVND (reference sequence). Germline trimming cut 5 bases from V and 3 bases from J; bases unmatched to any gene: 8. The CDR3 sequence: CASSSLGTGDYGYTF. The CDR3, as DNA: TGTGCCAGTAGTTCCCTCGGGACAGGAGACTATGGCTACACCTTC.

V usage is TRBV7-8 and J usage is TRBJ1-1, with 7 nucleotides matching TRBD1. Germline lookup yields CDR1 SGHVS and CDR2 FQNEAQ. The CDR3 runs to 13 residues. V lost 5 bases and J lost 11; bases outside the gene matches: 11. The CDR3 sequence: CASSPITGAFAFF. CDR3 nucleotide sequence: TGTGCCAGCAGCCCGATAACAGGGGCCTTCGCTTTCTTT.

The rearrangement joins TRBV2 to TRBJ2-3; D not certain. V gave up 2 bases and J gave up 0 bases, with 12 bases separating them. Germline assignment: CDR1 SNHLY and CDR2 FYNNEI. This CDR3 has 16 residues. The CDR3 sequence: CASSERATRSTDTQYF. The CDR3 region has the DNA TGTGCCAGCAGTGAACGCGCGACACGGAGCACAGATACGCAGTATTTT.

This clone was seen only once. The rearrangement uses TRBV7-2 and TRBJ2-7; 8 bases align to TRBD1. This CDR3 is 14 amino acids long. Germline CDR1 and CDR2: SGHTA and FQGNSA. V was clipped by 0 bases and J by 6 bases; unmatched bases: 4. The CDR3 DNA reads as TGTGCCAGCAGCTTAGCGGCAGGGGGCTCCGAGCAGTACTTC. Its protein product is CASSLAAGGSEQYF.

The gene calls are TRBV5-5 and TRBJ2-7; 8 bases are a match to TRBD1. There are 14 residues in the CDR3. Trimming removed 0 bases from V and 5 bases from J; junction bases left unmatched: 4. Germline V gives CDR1 SGHKS, CDR2 YYEKEE (reference sequence). The CDR3 region has the DNA TGTGCCAGCAGCTTGGGACAGGGGCGGGACGAGCAGTACTTC. This codes for CASSLGQGRDEQYF.

J is TRBJ2-5 and V is TRBV5-1; TRBD2 is a possible D gene (7 bases). The length of the CDR3 is 17 residues. Trimming left V 0 bases short and J 2 bases short, with 17 bases between. CDR1 is SGHRS and CDR2 is YFSETQ in the germline V gene. The CDR3 nucleotides read TGCGCCAGCAGCTTGGGATCTGGGGGCGGGAGACAAGAGACCCAGTACTTC. It codes for CASSLGSGGGRQETQYF.

The chain uses TRBV7-8 and TRBJ2-3; the D gene is possibly TRBD1 (6 bases). The CDR3 totals 15 residues. V shed 4 bases and J shed 4 bases, with 15 bases lying between them. Germline values: CDR1 SGHVS, CDR2 FQNEAQ. CDR3 region: CASSSRTEQSDTQYF. The CDR3 DNA follows: TGTGCCAGCAGCTCCCGGACAGAGCAGTCAGATACGCAGTATTTT.

In regard to this clone: The junction differs from germline at one of its ends, possibly a read error. The V gene is TRBV20-1, the J gene TRBJ2-7; no definite D call. The CDR3 sequence is 11 residues long. Germline V gene sequence: CDR1 DFQATT, CDR2 SNEGSKA (reference sequence). DNA for the CDR3: TGCAGTGCTAGCTCGGGTGCCACTCATGCTTTC. Translation: CSASSGATHAF.